This TCR beta chain was recorded in a study of CD8 T cells in ankylosing spondylitis. Study-wide results and caveats: Seven to nine highly homologous variants formed a TCR beta motif that appeared characteristic of ankylosing spondylitis blood. According to the report, clones linked to the disease were significantly enriched in matched synovial fluid samples taken from ankylosing spondylitis patients. A number of the motif variants had already been described in reactive arthritis synovial fluid and blood.

The ends were cut back, 8 bases at V and 0 bases at J, with 14 bases in the middle. The CDR3 sequence is 15 residues long. Germline assignment: CDR1 ENHRY and CDR2 SYGVKD. On this clonotype itself: Its specificity is not known.

Quantitative 5'-RACE with molecular barcodes produced the TCR beta libraries. TCRdb itself ran the 5' RACE reads through MiXCR, one entry per CDR3 protein. The sample has under 450,000 distinct CDR3 sequences; 20% are singletons. The material sequenced was blood, either unsorted or a sorted T cell fraction (not recorded which). The TCR was taken from a male donor with ankylosing spondylitis or in good health (not recorded which). The rearrangement links TRBV10-3 to TRBJ2-1; D possibly matches TRBD1 or TRBD2 (5 bases each). The DNA of the CDR3 is TGTGCCATCGGGGACCATGGGAGCTCCTACAATGAGCAGTTCTTC. Protein product: CAIGDHGSSYNEQFF.